The present T cell receptor beta chain was sequenced within a study of T-cell reconstitution after alpha-beta-depleted transplantation in children. Study-wide findings and caveats: Approximately two months post-transplant, alpha-beta T cells reportedly originated from several hundred expanded graft clones. Newly produced T cells mostly accounted for T-cell counts and diversity one year post-transplant.

Unique molecular identifiers were built into the TCRbeta library. One entry per CDR3 protein, called by TCRdb with MiXCR from the PCR reads. The data hold over 90,000 distinct CDR3 sequences, with approximately 6% observed a single time. This clonotype was recorded many times. What it recognizes is unknown. Trimming took 7 bases from V and 0 from J; bases not matched to a gene: 16. This CDR3 is 19 amino acids long. The starting material was PBMCs, mostly from graft donor cells, obtained 60 days after TCRalphabeta/CD19-depleted stem cell transplant. The origin of this receptor is a female patient aged 2-15 years who had a stem cell transplant for Fanconi anemia, so the T cells may come from the graft donor. This chain uses TRBV12-3 or TRBV12-4 with TRBJ2-5; 11 bases agree with TRBD2. The CDR3 here is CASKSLAGGSLPYQETQYF. As DNA, the CDR3 is TGTGCCAGCAAATCTCTAGCGGGGGGTAGTCTCCCGTACCAAGAGACCCAGTACTTC.